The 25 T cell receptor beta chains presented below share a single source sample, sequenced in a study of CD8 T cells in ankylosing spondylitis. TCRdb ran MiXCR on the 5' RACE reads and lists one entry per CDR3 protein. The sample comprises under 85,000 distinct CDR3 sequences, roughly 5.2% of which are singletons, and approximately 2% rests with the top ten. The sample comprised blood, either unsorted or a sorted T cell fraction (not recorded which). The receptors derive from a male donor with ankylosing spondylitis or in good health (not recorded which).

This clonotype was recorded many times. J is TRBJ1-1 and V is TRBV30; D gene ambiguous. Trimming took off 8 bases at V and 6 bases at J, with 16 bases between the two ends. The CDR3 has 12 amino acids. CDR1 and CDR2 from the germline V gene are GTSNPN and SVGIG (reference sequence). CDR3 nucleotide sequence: TGTGCCCTCGGGGTTGGAAGACCTGAAGCTTTCTTT. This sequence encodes CALGVGRPEAFF.

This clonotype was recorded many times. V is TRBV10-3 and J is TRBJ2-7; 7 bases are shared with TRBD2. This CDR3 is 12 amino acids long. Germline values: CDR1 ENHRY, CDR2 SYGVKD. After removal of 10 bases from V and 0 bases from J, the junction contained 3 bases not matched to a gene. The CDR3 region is CATAGDSYEQYF. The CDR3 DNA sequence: TGTGCCACCGCGGGGGACTCCTACGAGCAGTACTTC.

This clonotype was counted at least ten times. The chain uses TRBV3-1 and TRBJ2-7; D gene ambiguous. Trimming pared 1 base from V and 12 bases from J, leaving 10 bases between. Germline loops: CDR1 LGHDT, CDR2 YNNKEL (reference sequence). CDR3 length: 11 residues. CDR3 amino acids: CASSQGHRRYF. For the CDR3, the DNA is TGTGCCAGCAGCCAAGGACATCGTAGGTACTTC.

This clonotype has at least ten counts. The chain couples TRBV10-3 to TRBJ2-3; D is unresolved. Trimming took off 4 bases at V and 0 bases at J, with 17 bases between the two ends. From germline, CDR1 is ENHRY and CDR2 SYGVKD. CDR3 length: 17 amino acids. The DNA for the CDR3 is TGTGCCATCAGTGGATCCGGCACCCCATCAAGCACAGATACGCAGTATTTT. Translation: CAISGSGTPSSTDTQYF.

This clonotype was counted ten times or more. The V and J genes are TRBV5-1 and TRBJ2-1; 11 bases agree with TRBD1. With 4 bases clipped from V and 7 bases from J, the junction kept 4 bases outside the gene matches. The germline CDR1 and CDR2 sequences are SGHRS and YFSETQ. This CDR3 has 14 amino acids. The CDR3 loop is CASSGQGAVNEQFF. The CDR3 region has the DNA TGCGCCAGCAGCGGACAGGGGGCTGTAAATGAGCAGTTCTTC.

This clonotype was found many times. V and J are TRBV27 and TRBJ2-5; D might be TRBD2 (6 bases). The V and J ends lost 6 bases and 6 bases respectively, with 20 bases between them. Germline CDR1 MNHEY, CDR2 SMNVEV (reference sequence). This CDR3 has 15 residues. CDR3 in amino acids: CASRAGREGVKTQYF. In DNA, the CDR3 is TGTGCCAGCAGAGCGGGCAGGGAAGGGGTAAAGACCCAGTACTTC.

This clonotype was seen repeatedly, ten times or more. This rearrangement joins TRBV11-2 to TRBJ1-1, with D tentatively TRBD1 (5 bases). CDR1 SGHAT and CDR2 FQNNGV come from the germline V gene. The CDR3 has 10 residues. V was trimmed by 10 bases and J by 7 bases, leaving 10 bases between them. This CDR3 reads CATTRGEAFF. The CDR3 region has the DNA TGTGCCACTACGAGGGGTGAAGCTTTCTTT.

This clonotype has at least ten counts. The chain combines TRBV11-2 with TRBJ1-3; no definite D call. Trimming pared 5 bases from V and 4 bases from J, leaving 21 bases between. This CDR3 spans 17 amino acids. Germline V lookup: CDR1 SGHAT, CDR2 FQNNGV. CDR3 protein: CASSPASVSRPGNTIYF. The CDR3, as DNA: TGTGCCAGCAGCCCCGCGAGTGTATCGAGGCCCGGAAACACCATATATTTT.

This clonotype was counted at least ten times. CDR3 in DNA: TGTGCCAGCAGCTTAGAGGGACAGACCTCCGGCTCCTACAATGAGCAGTTCTTC. Translation: CASSLEGQTSGSYNEQFF. V gene TRBV11-2 combines with J gene TRBJ2-1, with 7 bases lining up with TRBD1. CDR3 size: 18 residues. The V and J ends lost 0 bases and 0 bases, in that order; junction bases with no gene match: 8. Germline loops: CDR1 SGHAT, CDR2 FQNNGV.

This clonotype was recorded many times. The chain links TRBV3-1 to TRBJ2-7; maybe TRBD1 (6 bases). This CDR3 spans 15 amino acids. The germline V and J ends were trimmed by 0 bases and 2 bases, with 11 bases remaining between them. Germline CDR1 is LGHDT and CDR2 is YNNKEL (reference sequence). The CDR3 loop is CASSQEDRRPYEQYF. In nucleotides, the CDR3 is TGTGCCAGCAGCCAAGAGGACAGACGTCCCTACGAGCAGTACTTC.

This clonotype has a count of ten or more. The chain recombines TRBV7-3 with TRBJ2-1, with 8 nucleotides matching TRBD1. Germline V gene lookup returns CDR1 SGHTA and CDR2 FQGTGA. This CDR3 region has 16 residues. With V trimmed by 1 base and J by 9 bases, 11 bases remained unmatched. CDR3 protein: CASSLRWQGASGEQFF. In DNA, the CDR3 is TGTGCCAGCAGCTTAAGGTGGCAGGGGGCTTCCGGTGAGCAGTTCTTC. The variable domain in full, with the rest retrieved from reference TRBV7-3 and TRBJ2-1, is GAGVSQTPSNKVTEKGKYVELRCDPISGHTALYWYRQSLGQGPEFLIYFQGTGAADDSGLPNDRFFAVRPEGSVSTLKIQRTERGDSAVYLCASSLRWQGASGEQFFGPGTRLTVL.

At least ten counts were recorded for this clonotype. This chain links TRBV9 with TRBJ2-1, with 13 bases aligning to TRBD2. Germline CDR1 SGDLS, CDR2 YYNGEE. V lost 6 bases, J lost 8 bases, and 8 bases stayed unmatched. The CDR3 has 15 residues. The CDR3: CASNLGTSGAYEQFF. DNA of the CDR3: TGTGCCAGCAACCTAGGGACTAGCGGGGCCTATGAGCAGTTCTTC.

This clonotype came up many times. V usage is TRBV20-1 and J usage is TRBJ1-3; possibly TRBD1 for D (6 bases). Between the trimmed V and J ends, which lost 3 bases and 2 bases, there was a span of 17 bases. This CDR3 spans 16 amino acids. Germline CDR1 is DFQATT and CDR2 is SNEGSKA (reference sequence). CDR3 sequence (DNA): TGCAGTGCTAGGAGCGGATCAGGGGTGGCTGGAAACACCATATATTTT. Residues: CSARSGSGVAGNTIYF.

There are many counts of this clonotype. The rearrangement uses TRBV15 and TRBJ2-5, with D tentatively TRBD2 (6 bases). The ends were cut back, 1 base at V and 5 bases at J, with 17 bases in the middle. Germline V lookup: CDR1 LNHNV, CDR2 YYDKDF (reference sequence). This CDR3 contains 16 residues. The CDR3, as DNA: TGTGCCACCAGCAGAGGTGGAGGGACTTGGAGTGAGACCCAGTACTTC. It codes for CATSRGGGTWSETQYF.

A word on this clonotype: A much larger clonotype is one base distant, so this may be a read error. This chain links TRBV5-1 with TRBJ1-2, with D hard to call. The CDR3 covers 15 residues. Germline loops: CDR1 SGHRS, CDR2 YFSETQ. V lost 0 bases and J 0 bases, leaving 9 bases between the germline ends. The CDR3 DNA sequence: TGCGCCAGCAGCTTGGGGCAGGCGGCTAACTATGGCTACACCTTC. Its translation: CASSLGQAANYGYTF. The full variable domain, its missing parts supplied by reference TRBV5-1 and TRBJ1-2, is KAGVTQTPRYLIKTRGQQVTLSCSPISGHRSVSWYQQTPGQGLQFLFEYFSETQRNKGNFPGRFSGRQFSNSRSEMNVSTLELGDSALYLCASSLGQAANYGYTFGSGTRLTVV.

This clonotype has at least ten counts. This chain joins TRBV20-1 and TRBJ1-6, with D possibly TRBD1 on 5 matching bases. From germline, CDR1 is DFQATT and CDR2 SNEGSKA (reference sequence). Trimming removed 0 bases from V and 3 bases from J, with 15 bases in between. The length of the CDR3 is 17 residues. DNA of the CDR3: TGCAGTGCTAGAGATTTGGCAGGGCCTCTCTATAATTCACCCCTCCACTTT. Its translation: CSARDLAGPLYNSPLHF.

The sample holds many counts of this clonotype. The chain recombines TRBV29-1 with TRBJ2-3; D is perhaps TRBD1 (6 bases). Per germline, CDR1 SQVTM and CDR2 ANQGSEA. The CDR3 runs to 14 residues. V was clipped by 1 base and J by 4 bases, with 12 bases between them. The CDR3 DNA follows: TGCAGCGTTGAAGCAGGGGTATTGTCAGATACGCAGTATTTT. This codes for CSVEAGVLSDTQYF.

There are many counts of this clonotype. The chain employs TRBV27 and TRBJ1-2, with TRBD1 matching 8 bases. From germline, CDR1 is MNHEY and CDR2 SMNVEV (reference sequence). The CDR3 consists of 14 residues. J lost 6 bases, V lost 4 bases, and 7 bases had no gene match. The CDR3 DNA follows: TGTGCCAGCAGTTCTCGGACAGGGAGTAATGGCTACACCTTC. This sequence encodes CASSSRTGSNGYTF.

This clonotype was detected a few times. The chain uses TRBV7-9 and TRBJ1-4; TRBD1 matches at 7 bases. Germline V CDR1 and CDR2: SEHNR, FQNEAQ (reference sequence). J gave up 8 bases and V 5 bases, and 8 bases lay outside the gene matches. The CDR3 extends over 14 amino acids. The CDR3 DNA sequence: TGTGCCAGCAGCAGAGATAGGGGGCTGGAAAAACTGTTTTTT. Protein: CASSRDRGLEKLFF. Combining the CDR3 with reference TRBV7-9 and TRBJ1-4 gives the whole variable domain DTGVSQNPRHKITKRGQNVTFRCDPISEHNRLYWYRQTLGQGPEFLTYFQNEAQLEKSRLLSDRFSAERPKGSFSTLEIQRTEQGDSAMYLCASSRDRGLEKLFFGSGTQLSVL.

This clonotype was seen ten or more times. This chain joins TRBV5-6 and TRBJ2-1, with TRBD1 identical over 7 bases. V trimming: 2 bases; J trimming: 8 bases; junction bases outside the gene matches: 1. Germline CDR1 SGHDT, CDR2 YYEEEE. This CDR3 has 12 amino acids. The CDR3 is CASSFDRDEQFF. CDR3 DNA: TGTGCCAGCAGCTTCGACAGGGATGAGCAGTTCTTC.

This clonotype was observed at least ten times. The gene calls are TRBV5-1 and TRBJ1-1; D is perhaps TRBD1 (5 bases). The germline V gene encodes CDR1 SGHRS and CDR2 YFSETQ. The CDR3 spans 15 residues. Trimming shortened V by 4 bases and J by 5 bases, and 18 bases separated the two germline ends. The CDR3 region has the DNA TGCGCCAGCAGCACACAAGGGGCTGGCGATACTGAAGCTTTCTTT. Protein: CASSTQGAGDTEAFF.

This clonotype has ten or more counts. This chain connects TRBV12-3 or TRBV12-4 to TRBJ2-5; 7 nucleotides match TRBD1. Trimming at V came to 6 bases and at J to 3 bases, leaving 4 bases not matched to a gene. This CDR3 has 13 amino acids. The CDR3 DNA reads TGTGCCAGCAGCCCTCAGGGGGAAGAGACCCAGTACTTC. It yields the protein CASSPQGEETQYF.

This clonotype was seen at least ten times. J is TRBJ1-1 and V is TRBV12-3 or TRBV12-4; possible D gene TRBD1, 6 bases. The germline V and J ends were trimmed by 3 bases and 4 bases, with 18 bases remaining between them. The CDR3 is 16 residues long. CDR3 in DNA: TGTGCCAGCAGTTTGGGGGCGCGGGGGGCTGGCACTGAAGCTTTCTTT. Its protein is CASSLGARGAGTEAFF.

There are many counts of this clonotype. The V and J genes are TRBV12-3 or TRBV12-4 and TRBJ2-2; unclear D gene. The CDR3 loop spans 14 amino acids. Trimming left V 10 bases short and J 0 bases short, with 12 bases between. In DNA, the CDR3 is TGTGCCATTATTCAGTTCGCGAACACCGGGGAGCTGTTTTTT. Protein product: CAIIQFANTGELFF.

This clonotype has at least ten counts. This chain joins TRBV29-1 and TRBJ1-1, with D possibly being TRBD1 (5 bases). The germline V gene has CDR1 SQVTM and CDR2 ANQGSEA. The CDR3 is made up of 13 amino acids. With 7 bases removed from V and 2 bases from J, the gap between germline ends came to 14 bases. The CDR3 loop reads CSARDGINTEAFF. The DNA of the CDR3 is TGCAGCGCTCGGGACGGGATAAACACTGAAGCTTTCTTT.